The 18 T cell receptor beta chains given below trace back to one sample, sequenced in a study of identical twins. TCRdb used MiXCR to reprocess the 5' RACE reads, holding one entry per CDR3 protein. The table shows around 530,000 distinct CDR3 sequences, with 13% to 15% occurring only once. The same data also contributed to another study, on yellow fever vaccine responses in identical twins.

The sample comprised CD4+ T cells sorted from blood. The receptors derive from a woman between 18 and 29 years old in good health.

In its sample, this clonotype was seen many times. The chain couples TRBV2 to TRBJ1-5; D gene unclear. This CDR3 has 15 residues. The V gene's germline CDR1 is SNHLY and CDR2 FYNNEI. V shed 4 bases and J shed 0 bases, with 10 bases lying between them. CDR3 sequence reads: CASSVGSYSNQPQHF. The CDR3 nucleotides read TGTGCCAGCAGTGTGGGCAGTTATAGCAATCAGCCCCAGCATTTT.

This clonotype showed up just a few times. J is TRBJ2-1 and V is TRBV20-1; 12 positions match TRBD1. With V trimmed by 5 bases and J by 10 bases, 6 bases remained unmatched. CDR1 and CDR2 from the germline V gene are DFQATT and SNEGSKA (reference sequence). CDR3 size: 13 residues. The CDR3, as DNA: TGCAGTGCTTGGGACAGGGGGCCTCAGGAGCAGTTCTTC. This codes for CSAWDRGPQEQFF.

A few counts support this clonotype. V gene TRBV2 combines with J gene TRBJ2-1; the D gene is possibly TRBD2 (6 bases). Trimming cost V 4 bases and J 3 bases, with 16 bases left between them. Germline V gives CDR1 SNHLY, CDR2 FYNNEI. This CDR3 comprises 16 residues. Here the CDR3 reads CASSAESGSYYNEQFF. The CDR3 nucleotides read TGTGCCAGCAGTGCCGAAAGCGGGTCCTACTACAATGAGCAGTTCTTC.

This clonotype appeared a few times. V gene TRBV10-1 combines with J gene TRBJ2-4; D is unresolved. This CDR3 has 15 amino acids. The V end lost 1 base, the J end lost 10 bases, and 17 bases lay between the germline ends. Germline V gene data show CDR1 as WNHNN and CDR2 as SYGVQD (reference sequence). This chain's CDR3 is CASSELPSYVGIQYF. CDR3 nucleotide sequence: TGCGCCAGCAGTGAGTTGCCTAGTTATGTTGGGATTCAGTACTTC.

The chain is built from TRBV28 and TRBJ1-2; D might be TRBD1 (6 bases). Trimming took off 6 bases at V and 2 bases at J, with 16 bases between the two ends. In germline, CDR1 is MDHEN, CDR2 SYDVKM. The CDR3 sequence is 15 residues long. The CDR3 spells CASSKGGGGNYGYTF. The CDR3 DNA is TGTGCCAGCAGCAAAGGAGGTGGGGGCAACTATGGCTACACCTTC.

This clonotype showed up just a few times. V usage is TRBV5-1 and J usage is TRBJ2-7; 9 bases line up with TRBD1. Germline CDR1 SGHRS, CDR2 YFSETQ. With V trimmed by 7 bases and J by 1 base, 12 bases remained unmatched. The CDR3 spans 16 residues. The CDR3 here is CASGPGQGIFSYEQYF. Here the CDR3 DNA reads TGCGCCAGCGGTCCGGGACAGGGTATTTTTTCCTACGAGCAGTACTTC.

In its sample, this clonotype was seen a few times. Written as DNA, the CDR3 is TGTGCCAGCAGCCCGCGGACAGGGAAACCCTACGAGCAGTACTTC. Translation: CASSPRTGKPYEQYF. The rearrangement joins TRBV7-6 to TRBJ2-7; 8 nucleotides align to TRBD1. The CDR3 is 15 amino acids. CDR1 SGHVS and CDR2 FNYEAQ come from the germline V gene. Trimming removed 5 bases from V and 2 bases from J; junction bases left unmatched: 8.

This clonotype occurred a few times. This sequence joins TRBV12-3 or TRBV12-4 and TRBJ2-7, with 8 bases identical to TRBD1. Germline trimming cut 5 bases from V and 1 base from J; bases unmatched to any gene: 7. The CDR3 has 15 amino acids. DNA of the CDR3: TGTGCCAGCAGTAGACAGGGGTCGTCTTCCTACGAGCAGTACTTC. This codes for CASSRQGSSSYEQYF.

This chain links TRBV10-3 with TRBJ2-2, with D possibly being TRBD1 (5 bases). Germline CDR1 and CDR2: ENHRY and SYGVKD. CDR3 length equals 15 residues. V shed 4 bases and J shed 3 bases, with 12 bases lying between them. The CDR3 spells CAISAWQGHTGELFF. The CDR3 DNA sequence: TGTGCCATCAGTGCTTGGCAGGGTCACACCGGGGAGCTGTTTTTT.

This chain joins TRBV27 and TRBJ2-7; D possibly uses TRBD1 or TRBD2 (5 bases each). Trimming removed 6 bases from V and 0 bases from J, with 18 bases in between. CDR1 and CDR2 from the germline V gene are MNHEY and SMNVEV (reference sequence). There are 16 residues in the CDR3. This CDR3 reads CASSLRGPPSSYEQYF. The CDR3 DNA sequence: TGTGCCAGCAGCCTCCGGGGCCCCCCGAGCTCCTACGAGCAGTACTTC.

With respect to this clonotype: A read error may account for a junction end that differs from germline. The chain carries TRBV13 and TRBJ2-1, with 11 positions matching TRBD2. Looked up from germline, CDR1 is PRHDT and CDR2 is FYEKMQ (reference sequence). The CDR3 has 18 amino acids. This chain's CDR3 is CACSHRLAGGSNYNEQFF. CDR3 DNA sequence: TGTGCCTGCAGCCATCGGTTAGCGGGAGGGTCCAACTACAATGAGCAGTTCTTC.

The rearrangement joins TRBV28 to TRBJ2-5, with TRBD2 identical over 8 bases. The CDR3 is 14 residues long. Germline V lookup: CDR1 MDHEN, CDR2 SYDVKM. V lost 8 bases, J lost 2 bases, and 7 bases stayed unmatched. CDR3 DNA sequence: TGTGCCAGCTATAGCGGGAATCAACAAGAGACCCAGTACTTC. Its protein is CASYSGNQQETQYF.

This chain links TRBV10-3 with TRBJ2-5; D is perhaps TRBD2 (5 bases). Germline V gives CDR1 ENHRY, CDR2 SYGVKD. V lost 3 bases, J lost 4 bases, and 12 bases lay in between. The CDR3 extends over 14 amino acids. The DNA for the CDR3 is TGTGCCATCAGTGACAGGCTAGGAGGAGAGACCCAGTACTTC. This encodes CAISDRLGGETQYF.

The V and J genes are TRBV28 and TRBJ2-5; possible D gene TRBD1, 6 bases. This CDR3 has 15 residues. Trimming took off 5 bases at V and 6 bases at J, with 19 bases between the two ends. The V gene's germline CDR1 is MDHEN and CDR2 SYDVKM. Here the CDR3 DNA reads TGTGCCAGCAGTCGGGACCAAACGGGGACAAAGACCCAGTACTTC. This gives the protein CASSRDQTGTKTQYF.

This clonotype occurred a few times. The chain couples TRBV12-3 or TRBV12-4 to TRBJ1-1, with D unresolved. The CDR3 spans 15 residues. Trimming shortened V by 3 bases and J by 2 bases, and 13 bases separated the two germline ends. The CDR3 DNA follows: TGTGCCAGCAGTTTTTTACAGACCTTAAACACTGAAGCTTTCTTT. Its protein product is CASSFLQTLNTEAFF.

The V gene is TRBV13, the J gene TRBJ2-7, with 10 bases aligning to TRBD1. The germline CDR1 and CDR2 sequences are PRHDT and FYEKMQ (reference sequence). The CDR3 runs 16 residues. J was trimmed by 4 bases and V by 5 bases; bases with no gene match: 11. As DNA, the CDR3 is TGTGCCAGCAGCCCACGGACAGGGGGAGCCTTGTACGAGCAGTACTTC. Protein: CASSPRTGGALYEQYF.

The V gene is TRBV6-1, the J gene TRBJ1-5; TRBD1 matches 11 bases. The length of the CDR3 is 15 residues. V lost 10 bases, J lost 4 bases, and 9 bases stayed unmatched. Germline lookup yields CDR1 MNHNS and CDR2 SASEGT. The CDR3 spells CATGTGGILNQPQHF. The CDR3 DNA is TGTGCCACAGGGACAGGGGGAATTCTAAATCAGCCCCAGCATTTT.

The chain links TRBV3-1 to TRBJ2-7; tentatively, D is TRBD1 (5 bases). The germline CDR1 and CDR2 sequences are LGHDT and YNNKEL (reference sequence). This CDR3 has 14 amino acids. Trimming took off 4 bases at V and 6 bases at J, with 16 bases between the two ends. CDR3 sequence (DNA): TGTGCCAGCAGCCCCGCGGCAGGGTACGGCGAGCAGTACGTC. Protein: CASSPAAGYGEQYV.